This TCR beta chain was captured by sequencing in a study of shared clonotypes between healthy human individuals. Study conclusions and caveats: Read depth was anticipated to influence clonotype sharing among donors.

The protocol was immunoSEQ multiplex PCR, while the TCRdb copy is restricted to in-frame clones and leaves out a portion. The data show millions of clones, around nine tenths seen once. Division of CD4+ cells produced a CD45RA+ naive subset and a CD45RA-negative memory subset. A note on this clone: The antigen remains unidentified.

The CDR3 extends over 16 amino acids. The germline V gene has CDR1 SGHRS and CDR2 YFSETQ. The sequenced material came from naive CD4+ T cells sorted from blood. Stated subset: CD45RA+ positively selected. The J gene is TRBJ2-5, the V gene TRBV5-1, with 8 bases aligning to TRBD2. The J call could be wrong; TRBJ2-7 is a better fit for the DNA end. This sequence originates from a man between 18 and 29 years old in good health. DNA for the CDR3: TGCGCCAGCAGCTTGTCAACGGGAGGGACTTCCTACGAGCAGTACTTC. Protein: CASSLSTGGTSYEQYF.